Included here is one TCR beta chain sequence, with context. The sample originates from a study of blood T cell repertoires in COVID-19. CDR3 length equals 14 residues. Germline V gene sequence: CDR1 MGHRA, CDR2 YSYEKL. Trimming left V 0 bases short and J 5 bases short, with 10 bases between. Here immunoSEQ multiplex PCR was the method, and the copy in TCRdb shows in-frame clones only, minus some. This table holds roughly 140,000 clones, approximately 81% found once. J is TRBJ1-2 and V is TRBV4-1; D uncertain. The sequenced sample consisted of peripheral blood. The sequence came from a human donor in a cohort sampled during active COVID-19. The DNA for the CDR3 is TGCGCCAGCAGCCAAGATGAGGGTCGATATGGCTACACCTTC. Protein: CASSQDEGRYGYTF.